This T cell receptor (beta chain) was found in a study of resident and recirculating memory T cells in vitiligo. In the study overall: Epidermis came from shave biopsies of lesional and nonlesional sites, plus PBMCs. Study-wide results and limits: Sequences differed between biopsy sites and patients, suggesting private specificity.

Libraries were prepared by immunoSEQ multiplex PCR; TCRdb keeps only in-frame clonotypes and omits some of them. The sample gives tens of thousands of clones, about 90% of which show up once; roughly 5% is in the top ten. A word on this clone: Its antigen is not identified.

CDR1 is SGHTA and CDR2 is FQGNSA in the germline V gene. The CDR3 is 14 residues long. The V and J ends lost 7 bases and 8 bases respectively, with 20 bases between them. Sequenced material: blood. This TCR was recovered from a male donor with vitiligo. The chain combines TRBV7-2 with TRBJ2-5; D perhaps matches TRBD2 (5 bases). For the CDR3, the DNA is TGTGCCAGCACCCCGGCCCTCCCCCGGGGAACCCAGTACTTC. It translates to CASTPALPRGTQYF.